This is a list of T cell receptor beta chains from one sample in a study of shared clonotypes between healthy human individuals. TCRdb keeps only in-frame clones here, not all; method: immunoSEQ multiplex PCR. The sample records 2.5 million or so clones, around nine tenths being singletons. The sample taken for sequencing was naive CD4+ T cells sorted from blood. These receptors originate from a man between 18 and 29 years old in good health. CDR3s include the opening cysteine and the closing phenylalanine or tryptophan. Fields, in order: V gene, D gene, CDR3 length, J gene, clone size, CDR3 protein, CDR3 DNA. The D gene is left open where the match is weak. Size values are once, few and many counts, or a class for expanded clones, and some rows have none.

V: TRBV7-9; D: .; length: 14; J: TRBJ1-1; size: .; CDR3: CASSLEGEGTEAFF; DNA: TGTGCCAGCAGCTTAGAAGGGGAGGGAACTGAAGCTTTCTTT
V: TRBV10-3; D: .; length: 12; J: TRBJ1-2; size: few; CDR3: CAISEGGYGYTF; DNA: TGTGCCATCAGTGAGGGCGGGTATGGCTACACCTTC
V: TRBV18; D: .; length: 13; J: TRBJ1-1; size: .; CDR3: CASSPVGNTEAFF; DNA: TGTGCCAGCTCACCTGTCGGGAACACTGAAGCTTTCTTT
V: TRBV2; D: TRBD1; length: 12; J: TRBJ1-1; size: once; CDR3: CASSTGGPGSFF; DNA: TGTGCCAGCTCTACAGGGGGCCCCGGGTCGTTCTTT
V: TRBV5-1; D: .; length: 11; J: TRBJ2-1; size: .; CDR3: CASSINNEQFF; DNA: TGCGCCAGCAGCATAAACAATGAGCAGTTCTTC
V: TRBV9; D: .; length: 16; J: TRBJ2-3; size: .; CDR3: CASSVSRGLGTDTQYF; DNA: TGTGCCAGCAGCGTTTCCCGGGGGTTGGGCACAGATACGCAGTATTTT
V: TRBV9; D: .; length: 15; J: TRBJ1-6; size: .; CDR3: CASSVEGGSNSPLHF; DNA: TGTGCCAGCAGCGTAGAGGGGGGCTCTAATTCACCCCTCCACTTT
V: TRBV9; D: .; length: 18; J: TRBJ2-1; size: .; CDR3: CASSVVGTRGTNYNEQFF; DNA: TGTGCCAGCAGCGTAGTAGGGACAAGAGGTACTAATTACAATGAGCAGTTCTTC
V: TRBV11-2; D: .; length: 13; J: TRBJ1-4; size: .; CDR3: CASSISGGEKLFF; DNA: TGTGCCAGCAGCATCTCGGGTGGAGAAAAACTGTTTTTT
V: TRBV6-5; D: .; length: 15; J: TRBJ2-5; size: .; CDR3: CASSPRPGAQETQYF; DNA: TGTGCCAGCAGTCCGCGGCCGGGGGCCCAAGAGACCCAGTACTTC
V: TRBV11-2; D: .; length: 14; J: TRBJ2-5; size: .; CDR3: CASSLGPAQETQYF; DNA: TGTGCCAGCAGCTTAGGGCCGGCCCAAGAGACCCAGTACTTC
V: TRBV7-9; D: .; length: 15; J: TRBJ1-6; size: .; CDR3: CASSSETGRVSPLHF; DNA: TGTGCCAGCAGCTCAGAAACAGGGAGGGTTTCACCCCTCCACTTT
V: TRBV5-1; D: .; length: 14; J: TRBJ2-5; size: .; CDR3: CASSLVLAKETQYF; DNA: TGCGCCAGCAGCTTGGTCCTAGCTAAAGAGACCCAGTACTTC
V: TRBV7-3; D: .; length: 15; J: TRBJ2-6; size: .; CDR3: CASSSHSSGANVLTF; DNA: TGTGCCAGCAGCTCTCACAGTTCTGGGGCCAACGTCCTGACTTTC
V: TRBV5-1; D: TRBD2; length: 17; J: TRBJ2-1; size: .; CDR3: CASSLFAALAGDNEQFF; DNA: TGCGCCAGCAGCTTGTTCGCAGCGCTAGCGGGAGACAATGAGCAGTTCTTC
V: TRBV7-9; D: TRBD1; length: 14; J: TRBJ2-7; size: .; CDR3: CASRKNTGAGEQYF; DNA: TGTGCCAGCAGGAAAAACACAGGGGCCGGCGAGCAGTACTTC
V: TRBV7-9; D: TRBD1; length: 15; J: TRBJ1-4; size: .; CDR3: CASSLSRQGVEKLFF; DNA: TGTGCCAGCAGCTTATCGAGACAGGGTGTCGAAAAACTGTTTTTT
V: TRBV18; D: .; length: 16; J: TRBJ1-3; size: .; CDR3: CASSPPAGNSGNTIYF; DNA: TGTGCCAGCTCACCACCTGCGGGGAACTCTGGAAACACCATATATTTT
V: TRBV7-2; D: TRBD2; length: 13; J: TRBJ2-7; size: .; CDR3: CASSSLAGSEQYF; DNA: TGTGCCAGCAGCTCACTAGCGGGGAGCGAGCAGTACTTC
V: TRBV19; D: .; length: 14; J: TRBJ2-1; size: .; CDR3: CASSVGGGYNEQFF; DNA: TGTGCCAGTAGTGTAGGCGGAGGCTACAATGAGCAGTTCTTC
V: TRBV11-2; D: TRBD1; length: 15; J: TRBJ1-4; size: .; CDR3: CASSLDRGRNEKLFF; DNA: TGTGCCAGCAGCTTGGACAGGGGGCGAAATGAAAAACTGTTTTTT
V: TRBV7-9; D: TRBD2; length: 17; J: TRBJ2-5; size: .; CDR3: CASSLGGTSGREETQYF; DNA: TGTGCCAGCAGCTTAGGAGGTACTAGCGGGAGGGAAGAGACCCAGTACTTC
V: TRBV19; D: .; length: 12; J: TRBJ1-5; size: .; CDR3: CASSLRGEPQHF; DNA: TGTGCCAGTAGTCTCCGCGGCGAACCCCAGCATTTT
V: TRBV6-5; D: .; length: 12; J: TRBJ2-1; size: .; CDR3: CASSAPSLVQFF; DNA: TGTGCCAGCAGTGCCCCAAGTCTAGTGCAGTTCTTC
V: TRBV10-3; D: .; length: 13; J: TRBJ2-7; size: .; CDR3: CAISRQNSYEQYF; DNA: TGTGCCATCTCTCGGCAGAACTCCTACGAGCAGTACTTC
V: TRBV7-3; D: .; length: 17; J: TRBJ1-5; size: once; CDR3: CASSLWIQSYSNQPQHF; DNA: TGTGCCAGCAGCTTATGGATACAGTCATATAGCAATCAGCCCCAGCATTTT
V: TRBV7-9; D: .; length: 13; J: TRBJ2-5; size: .; CDR3: CASSFIRQETQYF; DNA: TGTGCCAGCAGCTTTATCCGCCAAGAGACCCAGTACTTC
V: TRBV7-2; D: .; length: 13; J: TRBJ1-1; size: few; CDR3: CASSTRVLTEAFF; DNA: TGTGCCAGCAGCACAAGGGTTCTCACTGAAGCTTTCTTT
V: TRBV12-1; D: .; length: 13; J: TRBJ1-1; size: .; CDR3: CASSFPLNTEAFF; DNA: TGTGCCAGCAGCTTCCCACTGAACACTGAAGCTTTCTTT
V: TRBV19; D: .; length: 16; J: TRBJ2-3; size: .; CDR3: CASRKTSTGKTDTQYF; DNA: TGTGCCAGTAGAAAGACGTCGACAGGAAAAACAGATACGCAGTATTTT
V: TRBV6-5; D: .; length: 13; J: TRBJ1-2; size: .; CDR3: CATSGGTSGGYTF; DNA: TGTGCCACATCGGGGGGGACCTCCGGTGGCTACACCTTC
V: TRBV7-9; D: .; length: 12; J: TRBJ1-1; size: .; CDR3: CASSLEGPEAFF; DNA: TGTGCCAGCAGCTTAGAGGGACCTGAAGCTTTCTTT
V: TRBV10-3; D: .; length: 16; J: TRBJ1-5; size: .; CDR3: CAISEGGAGLNQPQHF; DNA: TGTGCCATCAGTGAAGGAGGGGCCGGGCTCAATCAGCCCCAGCATTTT
V: TRBV13; D: .; length: 16; J: TRBJ2-7; size: .; CDR3: CASSPPVRLGVEEQYF; DNA: TGTGCCAGCAGCCCACCAGTCAGGCTAGGGGTGGAGGAGCAGTACTTC
V: TRBV5-1; D: .; length: 17; J: TRBJ2-3; size: .; CDR3: CASSSYREHDSTDTQYF; DNA: TGCGCCAGCAGCTCTTACCGGGAGCACGATAGCACAGATACGCAGTATTTT
V: TRBV10-2; D: .; length: 14; J: TRBJ1-5; size: .; CDR3: CASRGGLSNQPQHF; DNA: TGCGCCAGCCGTGGGGGGCTTAGTAATCAGCCCCAGCATTTT
V: TRBV12-5; D: .; length: 12; J: TRBJ1-1; size: .; CDR3: CASGSGETEAFF; DNA: TGTGCTAGTGGTTCAGGGGAAACTGAAGCTTTCTTT
V: TRBV28; D: .; length: 15; J: TRBJ2-1; size: .; CDR3: CASSYRGLSYNEQFF; DNA: TGTGCCAGCTCCTACCGTGGACTCTCCTACAATGAGCAGTTCTTC
V: TRBV28; D: .; length: 18; J: TRBJ1-5; size: .; CDR3: CASSSYKSGGGSNQPQHF; DNA: TGTGCCAGCAGTTCCTACAAAAGTGGCGGCGGTAGCAATCAGCCCCAGCATTTT
V: TRBV5-1; D: TRBD1; length: 15; J: TRBJ1-6; size: .; CDR3: CASSFYDRDGSPLHF; DNA: TGCGCCAGCAGCTTTTATGACAGGGACGGATCACCCCTCCACTTT
V: TRBV7-2; D: .; length: 15; J: TRBJ2-7; size: .; CDR3: CASSLGRGTPYEQYF; DNA: TGTGCCAGCAGCTTAGGGCGAGGGACCCCCTACGAGCAGTACTTC
V: TRBV29-1; D: TRBD1; length: 20; J: TRBJ1-5; size: .; CDR3: CSVARWTGVSPFYSNQPQHF; DNA: TGCAGCGTCGCTCGATGGACAGGCGTCTCACCCTTTTATAGCAATCAGCCCCAGCATTTT
V: TRBV7-9; D: .; length: 17; J: TRBJ1-1; size: .; CDR3: CASSPGRAGTMNTEAFF; DNA: TGTGCCAGCAGCCCAGGTCGGGCAGGAACTATGAACACTGAAGCTTTCTTT
V: TRBV28; D: TRBD1; length: 13; J: TRBJ2-7; size: once; CDR3: CASTRTGIYEQYF; DNA: TGTGCCAGCACCCGGACAGGGATCTACGAGCAGTACTTC
V: TRBV6-1; D: .; length: 14; J: TRBJ1-6; size: once; CDR3: CASSQGSYNSPLHF; DNA: TGTGCCAGCAGCCAGGGCTCCTATAATTCACCCCTCCACTTT